The rows below give T cell receptor beta chains drawn from one sample of a study of shared clonotypes between healthy human individuals. The protocol was immunoSEQ multiplex PCR, while the TCRdb copy is restricted to in-frame clones and leaves out a portion. The top ten hold 0.36% of the sample, which has around 1.4 million clones, approximately 98.5% seen once. Input material: naive CD4+ T cells sorted from blood. The receptors originated from a man younger than 40 in good health. Both conserved end residues are part of each CDR3. A D gene is named only where the DNA matches it firmly. Rows may omit the clone size; those that give it use once, few, many or a size class.

V	J	D	size	CDR3	DNA
TRBV5-8	TRBJ1-2	-	-	CASSWDGTSVGGYTF	TGTGCCAGCAGCTGGGACGGGACAAGCGTCGGAGGCTACACCTTC
TRBV28	TRBJ1-4	TRBD1	-	CASSLAGQGPEKLFF	TGTGCCAGCAGTTTAGCGGGACAGGGTCCCGAAAAACTGTTTTTT
TRBV9	TRBJ2-5	-	-	CASSVAGPETQYF	TGTGCCAGCAGCGTGGCAGGGCCGGAGACCCAGTACTTC
TRBV9	TRBJ2-1	-	-	CASSERGGTDNEQFF	TGTGCCAGCAGCGAAAGAGGGGGGACCGACAATGAGCAGTTCTTC
TRBV19	TRBJ2-1	TRBD1	-	CASSTGTGPYGDEQFF	TGTGCCAGTAGTACGGGGACAGGGCCATATGGGGATGAGCAGTTCTTC
TRBV28	TRBJ2-7	-	-	CASSWGGILYEQYF	TGTGCCAGCAGTTGGGGCGGGATCCTTTACGAGCAGTACTTC
TRBV18	TRBJ2-3	TRBD2	-	CASSPPSAGGRTDTQYF	TGTGCCAGCTCACCACCGTCGGCGGGAGGTCGCACAGATACGCAGTATTTT
TRBV6-5	TRBJ2-7	TRBD1	-	CASSFGTGAYEQYF	TGTGCCAGCAGTTTCGGGACAGGAGCCTACGAGCAGTACTTC
TRBV13	TRBJ1-2	TRBD1	-	CASSLGRQGFRGYTF	TGTGCCAGCAGCTTAGGCCGACAGGGTTTTAGGGGCTACACCTTC
TRBV19	TRBJ2-5	TRBD2	once	CASSKGLAGGETQYF	TGTGCCAGTAGTAAGGGACTAGCGGGAGGAGAGACCCAGTACTTC
TRBV5-6	TRBJ2-7	TRBD2	-	CASSLVAGGFEQYF	TGTGCCAGCAGCCTAGTAGCGGGAGGATTTGAGCAGTACTTC
TRBV18	TRBJ2-1	-	once	CASSPPVGYYNEQFF	TGTGCCAGCTCACCTCCCGTTGGGTATTACAATGAGCAGTTCTTC